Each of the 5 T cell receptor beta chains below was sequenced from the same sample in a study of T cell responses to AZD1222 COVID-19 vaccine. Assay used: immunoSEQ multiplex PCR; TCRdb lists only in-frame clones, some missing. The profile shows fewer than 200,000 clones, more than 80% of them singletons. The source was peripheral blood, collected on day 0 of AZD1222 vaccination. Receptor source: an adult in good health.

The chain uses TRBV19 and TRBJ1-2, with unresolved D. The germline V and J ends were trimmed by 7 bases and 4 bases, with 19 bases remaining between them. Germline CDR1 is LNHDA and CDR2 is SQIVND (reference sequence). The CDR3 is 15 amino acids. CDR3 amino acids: CASKVAEDTAYGYTF. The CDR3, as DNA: TGTGCCAGTAAGGTGGCTGAAGACACCGCCTATGGCTACACCTTC.

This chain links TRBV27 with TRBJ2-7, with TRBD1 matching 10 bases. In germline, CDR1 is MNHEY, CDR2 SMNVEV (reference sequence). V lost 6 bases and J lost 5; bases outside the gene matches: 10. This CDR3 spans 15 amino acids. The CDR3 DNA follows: TGTGCCAGCAGAACCTCCGGGACAGGGGTCGACGAGCAGTACTTC. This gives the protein CASRTSGTGVDEQYF.

CDR3: CASSIGTPNSGNTIYF. Here the CDR3 DNA reads TGTGCCAGTAGTATCGGGACCCCGAACTCTGGAAACACCATATATTTT. The chain carries TRBV19 and TRBJ1-3; D is possibly TRBD1 (5 bases). The V gene's germline CDR1 is LNHDA and CDR2 SQIVND (reference sequence). V lost 3 bases and J 0 bases, leaving 12 bases between the germline ends. The CDR3 consists of 16 residues.

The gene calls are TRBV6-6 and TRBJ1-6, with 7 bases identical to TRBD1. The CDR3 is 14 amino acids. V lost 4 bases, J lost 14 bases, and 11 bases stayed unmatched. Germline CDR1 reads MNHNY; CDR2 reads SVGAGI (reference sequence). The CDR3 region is CASSFGEGAIALHF. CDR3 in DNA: TGTGCCAGCAGTTTTGGGGAGGGGGCAATAGCCCTCCACTTT.

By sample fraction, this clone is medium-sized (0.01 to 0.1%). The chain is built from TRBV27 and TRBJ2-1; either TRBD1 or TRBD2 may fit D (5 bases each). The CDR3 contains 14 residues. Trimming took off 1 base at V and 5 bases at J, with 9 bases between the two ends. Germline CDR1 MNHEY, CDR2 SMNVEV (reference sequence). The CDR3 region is CASSLWGSDNEQFF. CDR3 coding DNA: TGTGCCAGCAGTTTATGGGGGTCGGACAATGAGCAGTTCTTC.